Following are 9 T cell receptor beta chains from one sample sequenced in a study of OX40 agonist ivuxolimab in advanced cancers. Here immunoSEQ multiplex PCR was the method, and the copy in TCRdb shows in-frame clones only, minus some. The data show around 45,000 clones, 75% to 85% seen once. The input for sequencing was CD4+ or CD8+ T cells sorted from blood, taken in a trial of the OX40 agonist ivuxolimab. Source of these receptors: an adult with an advanced solid tumor such as melanoma, head and neck, liver or kidney cancer.

The chain links TRBV19 to TRBJ2-4; 9 bases fit TRBD2. The ends lost 10 bases at V and 0 bases at J; junction bases unmatched: 7. The CDR3 consists of 15 residues. The V gene's germline CDR1 is LNHDA and CDR2 SQIVND (reference sequence). The CDR3 DNA reads as TGTGCCACCGGCGGGGGGGGCCTAGCCAAAAACATTCAGTACTTC. Its translation is CATGGGGLAKNIQYF. The full variable domain, with the rest looked up from reference TRBV19 and TRBJ2-4, is DGGITQSPKYLFRKEGQNVTLSCEQNLNHDAMYWYRQDPGQGLRLIYYSQIVNDFQKGDIAEGYSVSREKKESFPLTVTSAQKNPTAFYLCATGGGGLAKNIQYFGAGTRLSVL.

The V and J genes are TRBV14 and TRBJ2-7, with D tentatively TRBD2 (7 bases). The V and J ends lost 1 base and 7 bases respectively, with 17 bases between them. The CDR3 sequence is 15 residues long. Germline V CDR1 and CDR2: SGHDN, FVKESK. For the CDR3, the DNA is TGTGCCAGCAGCCAAGGAGGGGGGGCCGTCCGGGAGCAGTACTTC. As protein: CASSQGGGAVREQYF.

This clone was counted only a few times. The CDR3 nucleotides read TGTGCCTGGAGTGAAAGGGAGAGGGCTTTCTTT. It encodes CAWSERERAFF. The chain employs TRBV30 and TRBJ1-1; D remains ambiguous. Germline CDR1 GTSNPN, CDR2 SVGIG (reference sequence). The CDR3 length is 11 residues. V was shortened by 1 base and J by 11 bases, with 11 bases between the two germline ends.

Concerning this clone itself: The identical CDR3 is also encoded by other nucleotide sequences in the sample. The gene calls are TRBV15 and TRBJ1-5; D gene unclear. Germline CDR1 and CDR2: LNHNV and YYDKDF (reference sequence). The CDR3 runs 13 residues. The V end was cut by 0 bases, the J end by 5 bases, with 5 bases between. The CDR3 protein is CATSRDQYQPQHF. CDR3 DNA: TGTGCCACCAGCAGAGATCAGTATCAGCCCCAGCATTTT. The whole variable domain, filled in from reference TRBV15 and TRBJ1-5, reads DAMVIQNPRYQVTQFGKPVTLSCSQTLNHNVMYWYQQKSSQAPKLLFHYYDKDFNNEADTPDNFQSRRPNTSFCFLDIRSPGLGDTAMYLCATSRDQYQPQHFGDGTRLSIL.

V gene TRBV28 combines with J gene TRBJ1-5; D perhaps matches TRBD1 (6 bases). The CDR3 has 13 amino acids. The V end was cut by 5 bases, the J end by 5 bases, with 10 bases between. From germline, CDR1 is MDHEN and CDR2 SYDVKM. The chain's CDR3 is CASSRTAHQPQHF. CDR3 coding DNA: TGTGCCAGCAGTCGGACAGCTCATCAGCCCCAGCATTTT.

This clone showed up just once. V gene TRBV7-9 combines with J gene TRBJ2-3; no reliable D call. The CDR3 is made up of 13 amino acids. V was trimmed by 1 base and J by 2 bases, leaving 4 bases between them. The germline gives CDR1 SEHNR, CDR2 FQNEAQ (reference sequence). CDR3 sequence reads: CASSLGTTDTQYF. DNA of the CDR3: TGTGCCAGCAGCTTAGGGACCACAGATACGCAGTATTTT.

This clone was observed a handful of times. The CDR3 protein is CAWRGNYGLNEKLFF. The CDR3 nucleotides are TGTGCCTGGAGGGGTAACTACGGATTAAATGAAAAACTGTTTTTT. The rearrangement uses TRBV30 and TRBJ1-4, with D uncertain. The CDR3 is made up of 15 amino acids. V was shortened by 3 bases and J by 5 bases, with 16 bases between the two germline ends. From germline, CDR1 is GTSNPN and CDR2 SVGIG (reference sequence).

The chain employs TRBV15 and TRBJ1-5; TRBD1 is a possible D gene (6 bases). This CDR3 comprises 18 residues. Germline lookup yields CDR1 LNHNV and CDR2 YYDKDF (reference sequence). Trimming took off 3 bases at V and 0 bases at J, with 18 bases between the two ends. The CDR3 reads CATSSRQDEFYSNQPQHF. As DNA, the CDR3 is TGTGCCACCAGCAGTAGACAGGACGAGTTTTATAGCAATCAGCCCCAGCATTTT.

The rearrangement links TRBV19 to TRBJ2-1; no clear D gene. The CDR3 is made up of 14 amino acids. Germline V gives CDR1 LNHDA, CDR2 SQIVND (reference sequence). Deletions cut 6 bases from V and 4 bases from J, with 13 bases between. CDR3 in DNA: TGTGCCAGTAGCCTTCCTTTCAGTTACAATGAGCAGTTCTTC. Residues: CASSLPFSYNEQFF.